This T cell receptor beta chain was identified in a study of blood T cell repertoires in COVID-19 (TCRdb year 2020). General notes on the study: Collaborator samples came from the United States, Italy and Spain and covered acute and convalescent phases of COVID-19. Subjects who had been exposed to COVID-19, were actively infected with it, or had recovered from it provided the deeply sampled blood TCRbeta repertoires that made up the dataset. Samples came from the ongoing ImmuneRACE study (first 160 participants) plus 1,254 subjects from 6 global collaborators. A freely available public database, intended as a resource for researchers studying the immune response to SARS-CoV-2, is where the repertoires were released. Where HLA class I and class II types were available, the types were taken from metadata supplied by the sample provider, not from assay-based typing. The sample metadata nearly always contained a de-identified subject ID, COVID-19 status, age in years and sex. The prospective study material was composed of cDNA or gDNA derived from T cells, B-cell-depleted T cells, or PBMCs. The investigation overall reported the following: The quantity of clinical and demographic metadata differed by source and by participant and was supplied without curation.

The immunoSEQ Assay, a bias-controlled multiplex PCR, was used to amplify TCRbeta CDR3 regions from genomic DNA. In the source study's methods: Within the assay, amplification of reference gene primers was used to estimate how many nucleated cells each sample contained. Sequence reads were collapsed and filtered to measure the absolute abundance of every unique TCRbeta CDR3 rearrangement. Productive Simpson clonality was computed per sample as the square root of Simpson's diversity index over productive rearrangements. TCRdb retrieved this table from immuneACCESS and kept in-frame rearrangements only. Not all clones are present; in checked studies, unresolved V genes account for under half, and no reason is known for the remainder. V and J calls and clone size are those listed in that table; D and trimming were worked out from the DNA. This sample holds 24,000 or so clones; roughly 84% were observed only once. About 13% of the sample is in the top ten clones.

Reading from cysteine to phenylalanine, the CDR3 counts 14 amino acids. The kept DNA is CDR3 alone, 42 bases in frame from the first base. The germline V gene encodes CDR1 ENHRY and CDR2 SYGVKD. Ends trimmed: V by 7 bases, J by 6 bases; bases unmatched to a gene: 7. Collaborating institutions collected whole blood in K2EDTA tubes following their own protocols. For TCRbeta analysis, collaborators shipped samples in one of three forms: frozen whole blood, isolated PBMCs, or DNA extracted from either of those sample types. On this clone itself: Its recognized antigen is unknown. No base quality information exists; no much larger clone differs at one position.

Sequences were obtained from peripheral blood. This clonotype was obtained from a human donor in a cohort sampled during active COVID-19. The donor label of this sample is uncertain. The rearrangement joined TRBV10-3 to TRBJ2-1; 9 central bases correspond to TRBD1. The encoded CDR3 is CAIMGDRASNEQFF. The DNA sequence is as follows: TGTGCCATCATGGGGGACAGGGCATCCAATGAGCAGTTCTTC.